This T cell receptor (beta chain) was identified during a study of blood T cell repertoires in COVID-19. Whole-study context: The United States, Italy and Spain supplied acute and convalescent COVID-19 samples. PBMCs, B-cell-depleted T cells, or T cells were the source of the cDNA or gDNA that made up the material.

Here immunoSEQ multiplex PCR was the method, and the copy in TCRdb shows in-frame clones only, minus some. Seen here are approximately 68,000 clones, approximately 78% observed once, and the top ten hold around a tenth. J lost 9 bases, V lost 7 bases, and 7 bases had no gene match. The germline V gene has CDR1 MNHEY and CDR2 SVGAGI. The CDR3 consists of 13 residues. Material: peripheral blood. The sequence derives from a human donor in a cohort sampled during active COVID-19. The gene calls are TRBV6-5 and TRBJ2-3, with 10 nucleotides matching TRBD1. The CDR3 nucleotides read TGTGCCAGCAAGACAGGGGGCGGGCCGACGCAGTATTTT. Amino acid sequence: CASKTGGGPTQYF.